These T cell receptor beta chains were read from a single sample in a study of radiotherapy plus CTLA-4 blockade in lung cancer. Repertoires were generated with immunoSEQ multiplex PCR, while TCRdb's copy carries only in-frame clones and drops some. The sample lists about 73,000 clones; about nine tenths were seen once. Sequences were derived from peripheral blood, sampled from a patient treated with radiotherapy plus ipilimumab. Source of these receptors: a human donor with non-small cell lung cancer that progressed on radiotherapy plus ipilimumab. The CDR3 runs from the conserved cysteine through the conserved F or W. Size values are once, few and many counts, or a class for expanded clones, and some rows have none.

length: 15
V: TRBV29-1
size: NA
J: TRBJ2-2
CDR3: CSVSPAASETGELFF

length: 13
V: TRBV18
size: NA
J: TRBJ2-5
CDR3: CASSPTGQETQYF

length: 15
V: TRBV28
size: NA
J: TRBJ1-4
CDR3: CASSLAGATNEKLFF

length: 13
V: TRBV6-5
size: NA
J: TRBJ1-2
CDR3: CASSPPGSYGYTF

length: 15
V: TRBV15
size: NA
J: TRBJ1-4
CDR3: CATSPRTATNEKLFF

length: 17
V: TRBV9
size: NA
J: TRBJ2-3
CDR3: CASSPHGREWGTDTQYF

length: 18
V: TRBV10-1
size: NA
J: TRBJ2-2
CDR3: CASSPPGLAGGGTGELFF

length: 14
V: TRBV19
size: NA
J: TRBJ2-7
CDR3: CASSQAGTEGVQYF

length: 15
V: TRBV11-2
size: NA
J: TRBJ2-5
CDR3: CASSLQGFKGETQYF

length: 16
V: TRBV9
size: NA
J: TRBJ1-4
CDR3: CASSVSLGGEGEKLFF

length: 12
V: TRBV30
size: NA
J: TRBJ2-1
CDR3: CAWTSSYNEQFF

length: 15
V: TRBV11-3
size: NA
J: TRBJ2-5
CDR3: CASSPRGSGQETQYF

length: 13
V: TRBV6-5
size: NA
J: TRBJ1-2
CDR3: CASSDRGGYGYTF

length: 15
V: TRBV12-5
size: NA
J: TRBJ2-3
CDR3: CASGLTSGSGDTQYF

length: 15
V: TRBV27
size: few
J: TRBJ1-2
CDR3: CASRVTGGSNYGYTF

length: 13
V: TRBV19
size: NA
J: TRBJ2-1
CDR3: CASMGRGYNEQFF

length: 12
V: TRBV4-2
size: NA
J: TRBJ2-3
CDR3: CASSQGGDTQYF

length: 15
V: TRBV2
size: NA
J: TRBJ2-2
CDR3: CASSVGQSNTGELFF

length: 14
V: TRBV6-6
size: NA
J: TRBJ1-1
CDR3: CASTSTGGNTEAFF

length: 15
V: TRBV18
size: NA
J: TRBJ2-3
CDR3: CASSPGQGTGDTQYF

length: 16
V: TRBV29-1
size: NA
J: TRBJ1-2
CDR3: CSVLKGGGTGEYGYTF

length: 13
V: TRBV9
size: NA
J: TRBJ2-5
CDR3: CASSVDRGETQYF

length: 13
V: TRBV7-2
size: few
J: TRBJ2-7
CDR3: CASSLAEGVEQYF

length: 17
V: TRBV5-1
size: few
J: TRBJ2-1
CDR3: CASSWDGTGSSYNEQFF

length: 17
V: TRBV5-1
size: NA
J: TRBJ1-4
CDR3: CASSRSGRTATNEKLFF

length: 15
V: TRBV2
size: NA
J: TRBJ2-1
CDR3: CASTQGLPAGNEQFF

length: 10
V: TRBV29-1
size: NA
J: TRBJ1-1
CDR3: CSVERQSAFF

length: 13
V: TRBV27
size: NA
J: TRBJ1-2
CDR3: CASSSGTNYGYTF

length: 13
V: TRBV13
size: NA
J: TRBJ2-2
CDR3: CASRGGFTGELFF

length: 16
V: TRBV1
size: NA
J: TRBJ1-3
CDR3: CTSSQAGQSSGNTIYF

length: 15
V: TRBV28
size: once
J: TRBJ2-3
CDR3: CASSLYEGFTDTQYF

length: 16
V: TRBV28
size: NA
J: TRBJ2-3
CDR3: CASSLSGRAFRDTQYF

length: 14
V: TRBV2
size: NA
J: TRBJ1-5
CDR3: CASAWGQSNQPQHF

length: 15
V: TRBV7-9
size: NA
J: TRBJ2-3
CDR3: CASSFRGGWVDTQYF

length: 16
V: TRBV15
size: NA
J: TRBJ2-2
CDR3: CATSRDGRESTGELFF

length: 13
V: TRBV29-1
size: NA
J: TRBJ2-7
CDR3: CSVEWTDSYEQYF

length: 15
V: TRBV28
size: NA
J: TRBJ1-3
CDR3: CASSLAGGGGNTIYF

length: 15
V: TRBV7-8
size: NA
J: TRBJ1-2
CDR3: CASSRSRETLGGYTF

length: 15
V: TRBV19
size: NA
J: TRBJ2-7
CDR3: CASANSGQVSYEQYF

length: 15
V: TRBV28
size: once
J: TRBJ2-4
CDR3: CASSSGERAKNIQYF

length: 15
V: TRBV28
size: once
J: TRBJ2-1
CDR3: CASSPRWEGHLIAFF

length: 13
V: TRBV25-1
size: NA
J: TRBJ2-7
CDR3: CASSGQGRDEQYF

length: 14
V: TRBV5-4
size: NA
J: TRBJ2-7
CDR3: CASSLTPASYEQYF

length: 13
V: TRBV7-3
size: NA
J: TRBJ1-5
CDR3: CASSLYGNQPQHF

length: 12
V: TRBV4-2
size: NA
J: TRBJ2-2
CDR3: CASSQSTGELFF

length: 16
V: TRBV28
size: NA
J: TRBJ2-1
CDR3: CASSSNPGGSYNEQFF

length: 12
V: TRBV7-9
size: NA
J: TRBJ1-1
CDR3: CASSRGGIEAFF

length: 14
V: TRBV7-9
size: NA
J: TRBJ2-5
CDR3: CASSPRTGGETQYF

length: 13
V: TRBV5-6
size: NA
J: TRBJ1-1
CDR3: CASSWAPGVEAFF

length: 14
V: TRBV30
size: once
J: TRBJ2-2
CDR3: CAWSGTSNTGELFF

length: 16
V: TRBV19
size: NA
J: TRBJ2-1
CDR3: CASSMTGTPVVHEQFF

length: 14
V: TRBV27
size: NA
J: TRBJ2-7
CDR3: CASSPGQGAYEQYF

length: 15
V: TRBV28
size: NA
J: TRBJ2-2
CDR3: CASRHGTGGFGELFF

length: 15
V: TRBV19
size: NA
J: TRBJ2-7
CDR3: CASSSAGQGIHEQYF

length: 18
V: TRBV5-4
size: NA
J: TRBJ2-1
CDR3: CASSLGFGSLAGHNEQFF

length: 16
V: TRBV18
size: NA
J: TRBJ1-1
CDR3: CASSIRSGGWDTEAFF

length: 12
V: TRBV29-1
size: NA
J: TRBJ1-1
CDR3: CSVGHYGTEAFF